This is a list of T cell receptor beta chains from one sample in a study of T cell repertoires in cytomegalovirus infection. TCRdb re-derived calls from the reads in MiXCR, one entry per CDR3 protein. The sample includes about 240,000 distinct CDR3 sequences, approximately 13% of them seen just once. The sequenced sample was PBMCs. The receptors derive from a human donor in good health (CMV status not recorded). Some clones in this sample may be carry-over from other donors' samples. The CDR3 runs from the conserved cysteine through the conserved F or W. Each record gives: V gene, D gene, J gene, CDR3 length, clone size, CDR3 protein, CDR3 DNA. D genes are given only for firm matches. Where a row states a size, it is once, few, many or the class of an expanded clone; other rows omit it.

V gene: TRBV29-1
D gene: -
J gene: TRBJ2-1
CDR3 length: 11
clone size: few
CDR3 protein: CSVRDFTTEFF
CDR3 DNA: TGCAGCGTCAGGGACTTCACAACGGAGTTCTTC

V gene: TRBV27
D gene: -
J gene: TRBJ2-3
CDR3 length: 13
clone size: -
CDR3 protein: CASSLSGRYTQYF
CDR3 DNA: TGTGCCAGCAGTTTATCCGGGCGATATACGCAGTATTTT

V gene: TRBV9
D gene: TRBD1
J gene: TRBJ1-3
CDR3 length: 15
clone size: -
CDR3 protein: CASSAPGGSGNTIYF
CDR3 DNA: TGTGCCAGCAGCGCCCCAGGGGGTTCTGGAAACACCATATATTTT

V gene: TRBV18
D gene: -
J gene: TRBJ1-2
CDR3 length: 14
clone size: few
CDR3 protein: CASSANPRIYGYTF
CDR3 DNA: TGTGCCAGCTCAGCCAACCCTCGGATCTATGGCTACACCTTC

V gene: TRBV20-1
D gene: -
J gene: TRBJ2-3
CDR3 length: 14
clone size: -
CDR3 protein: CSARGSFNTDTQYF
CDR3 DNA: TGCAGTGCTAGAGGGAGCTTCAACACAGATACGCAGTATTTT

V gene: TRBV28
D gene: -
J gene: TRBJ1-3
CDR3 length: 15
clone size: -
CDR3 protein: CASSLWESSGNTIYF
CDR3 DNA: TGTGCCAGCAGTTTATGGGAGAGCTCTGGAAACACCATATATTTT

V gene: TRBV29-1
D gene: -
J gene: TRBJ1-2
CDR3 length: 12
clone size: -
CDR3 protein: CSASWREHGYTF
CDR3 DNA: TGCAGCGCATCATGGAGGGAGCATGGCTACACCTTC

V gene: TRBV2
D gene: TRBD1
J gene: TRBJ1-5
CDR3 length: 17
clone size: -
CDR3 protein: CASSGDPGTVINQPQHF
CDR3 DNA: TGTGCCAGCAGTGGAGACCCAGGGACAGTTATTAATCAGCCCCAGCATTTT

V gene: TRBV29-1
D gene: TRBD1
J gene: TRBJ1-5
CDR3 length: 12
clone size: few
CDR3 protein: CSAGTDNQPQHF
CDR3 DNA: TGCAGCGCTGGGACAGACAATCAGCCCCAGCATTTT

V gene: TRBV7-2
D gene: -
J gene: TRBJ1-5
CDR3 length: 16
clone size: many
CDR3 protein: CASSPSFYRSNQPQHF
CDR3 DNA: TGTGCCAGCAGCCCATCCTTTTACAGGTCCAATCAGCCCCAGCATTTT

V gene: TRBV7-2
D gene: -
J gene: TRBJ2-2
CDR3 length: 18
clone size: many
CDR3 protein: CASSYKNRPGGDTGELFF
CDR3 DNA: TGTGCCAGCAGCTATAAAAACAGGCCCGGAGGGGACACCGGGGAGCTGTTTTTT

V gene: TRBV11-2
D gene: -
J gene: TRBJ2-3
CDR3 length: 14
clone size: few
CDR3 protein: CASSLDSSPHTQYF
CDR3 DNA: TGTGCCAGCAGCTTAGATTCATCCCCCCATACGCAGTATTTT

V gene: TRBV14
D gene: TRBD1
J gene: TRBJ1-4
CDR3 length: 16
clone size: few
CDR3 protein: CASSPKWTGPSEKLFF
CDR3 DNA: TGTGCCAGCAGCCCAAAGTGGACAGGGCCTTCCGAAAAACTGTTTTTT

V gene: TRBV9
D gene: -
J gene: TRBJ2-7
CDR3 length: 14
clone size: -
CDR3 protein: CASSETGSRDEQYF
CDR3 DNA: TGTGCCAGCAGCGAAACAGGTAGCCGCGACGAGCAGTACTTC

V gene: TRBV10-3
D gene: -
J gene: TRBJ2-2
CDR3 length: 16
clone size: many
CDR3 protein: CAISNSPDRSPGELFF
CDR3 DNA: TGTGCCATCAGTAATTCTCCAGACAGGTCTCCCGGGGAGCTGTTTTTT

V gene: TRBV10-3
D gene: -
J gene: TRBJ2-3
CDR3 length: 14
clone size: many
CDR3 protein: CAIRAGIGPDTQYF
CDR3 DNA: TGTGCCATCAGAGCAGGGATAGGGCCAGATACGCAGTATTTT

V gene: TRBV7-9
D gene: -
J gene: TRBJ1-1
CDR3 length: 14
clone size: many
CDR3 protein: CASSLDGQGTEAFF
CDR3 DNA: TGTGCCAGCAGCTTAGATGGCCAGGGCACTGAAGCTTTCTTT

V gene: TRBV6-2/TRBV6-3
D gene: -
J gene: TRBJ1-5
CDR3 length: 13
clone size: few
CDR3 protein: CASSYDGAQPQHF
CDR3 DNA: TGTGCCAGCAGTTACGACGGAGCACAGCCCCAGCATTTT

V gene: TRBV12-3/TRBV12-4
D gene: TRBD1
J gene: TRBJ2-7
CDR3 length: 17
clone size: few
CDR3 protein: CASSSRGGASSAYEQYF
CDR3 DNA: TGTGCCAGCAGTTCGAGAGGGGGCGCTTCTTCCGCGTACGAGCAGTACTTC

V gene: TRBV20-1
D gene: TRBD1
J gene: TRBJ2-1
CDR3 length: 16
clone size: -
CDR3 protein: CSARIPGQGPYNEQFF
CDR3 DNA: TGCAGTGCTAGAATCCCGGGACAGGGTCCCTACAATGAGCAGTTCTTC

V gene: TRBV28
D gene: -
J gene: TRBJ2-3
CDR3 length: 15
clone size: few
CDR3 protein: CASSLIPQATDTQYF
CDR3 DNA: TGTGCCAGCAGTTTAATCCCCCAGGCCACAGATACGCAGTATTTT

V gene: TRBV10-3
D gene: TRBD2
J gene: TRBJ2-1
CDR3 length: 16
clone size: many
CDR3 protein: CAISVPLGAGGNEQFF
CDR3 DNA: TGTGCCATCAGTGTCCCCCTCGGAGCGGGAGGAAATGAGCAGTTCTTC

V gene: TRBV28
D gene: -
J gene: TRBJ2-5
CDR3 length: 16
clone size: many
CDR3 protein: CASSPPTGNRRETQYF
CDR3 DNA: TGTGCCAGCAGTCCCCCCACAGGGAATCGTCGAGAGACCCAGTACTTC

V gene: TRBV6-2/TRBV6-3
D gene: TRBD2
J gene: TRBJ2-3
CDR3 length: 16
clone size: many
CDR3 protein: CASRVGSGGSTHTQYF
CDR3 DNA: TGTGCCAGCAGGGTCGGTAGCGGGGGATCCACCCATACGCAGTATTTT

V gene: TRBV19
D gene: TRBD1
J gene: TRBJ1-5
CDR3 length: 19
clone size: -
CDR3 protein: CASSIVAEVGQAPGQPQHF
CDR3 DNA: TGTGCCAGTAGTATCGTAGCGGAGGTGGGACAGGCCCCCGGGCAGCCCCAGCATTTT

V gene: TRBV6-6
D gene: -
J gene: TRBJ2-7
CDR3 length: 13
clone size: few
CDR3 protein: CASRGSQPYEQYF
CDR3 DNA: TGTGCCAGCAGAGGATCACAGCCCTACGAGCAGTACTTC

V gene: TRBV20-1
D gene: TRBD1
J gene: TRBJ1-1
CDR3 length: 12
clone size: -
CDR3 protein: CSAGQGHTEAFF
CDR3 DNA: TGCAGTGCTGGACAGGGGCACACTGAAGCTTTCTTT

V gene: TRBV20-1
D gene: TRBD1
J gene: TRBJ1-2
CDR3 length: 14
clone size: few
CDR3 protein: CSAPRQGSAYGYTF
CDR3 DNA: TGCAGTGCGCCTCGACAGGGGTCAGCCTATGGCTACACCTTC

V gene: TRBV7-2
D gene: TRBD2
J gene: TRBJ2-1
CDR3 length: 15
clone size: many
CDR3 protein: CASSIGLARGYEQFF
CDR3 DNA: TGTGCCAGCAGCATAGGACTAGCGAGAGGCTATGAGCAGTTCTTC

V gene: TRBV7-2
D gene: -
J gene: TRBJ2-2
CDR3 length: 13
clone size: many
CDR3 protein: CASSLLGGGELFF
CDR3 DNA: TGTGCCAGCAGCTTACTCGGCGGCGGGGAGCTGTTTTTT

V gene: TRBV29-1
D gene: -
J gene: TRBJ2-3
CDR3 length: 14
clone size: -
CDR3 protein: CSVGNRGGTDTQYF
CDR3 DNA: TGCAGCGTGGGTAACAGGGGAGGAACAGATACGCAGTATTTT

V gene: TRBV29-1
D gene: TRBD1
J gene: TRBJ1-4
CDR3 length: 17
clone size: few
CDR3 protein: CSAFASLRDSTNEKLFF
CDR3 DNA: TGCAGCGCCTTTGCCTCCCTCCGGGACAGTACGAATGAAAAACTGTTTTTT

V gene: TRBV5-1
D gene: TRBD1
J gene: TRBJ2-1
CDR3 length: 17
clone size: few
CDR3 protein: CASSLDGTGGSYNEQFF
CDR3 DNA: TGCGCCAGCAGCTTGGATGGGACAGGGGGCAGCTACAATGAGCAGTTCTTC

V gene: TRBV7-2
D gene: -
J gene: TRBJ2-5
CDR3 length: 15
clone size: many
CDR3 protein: CASSLRPGGPRAQYF
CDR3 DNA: TGTGCCAGCAGCTTACGGCCCGGGGGCCCTAGGGCCCAGTACTTC

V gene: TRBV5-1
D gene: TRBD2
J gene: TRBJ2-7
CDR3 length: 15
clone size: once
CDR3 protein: CASSSLAGDHYEQYF
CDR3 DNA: TGCGCCAGCAGCTCATTAGCGGGAGACCACTACGAGCAGTACTTC

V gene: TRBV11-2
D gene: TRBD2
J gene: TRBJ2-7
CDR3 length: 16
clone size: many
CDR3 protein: CASSFGLAGGEDEQYF
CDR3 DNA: TGTGCCAGCAGCTTCGGACTAGCGGGAGGAGAAGACGAGCAGTACTTC

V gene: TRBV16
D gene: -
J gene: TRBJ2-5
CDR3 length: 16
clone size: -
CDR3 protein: CASSQSGRGIRETQYF
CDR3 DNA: TGTGCCAGCAGCCAATCAGGCAGGGGAATCCGGGAGACCCAGTACTTC

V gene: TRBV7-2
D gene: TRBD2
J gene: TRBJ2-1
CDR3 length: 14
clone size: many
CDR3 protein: CASRLATLNNEQFF
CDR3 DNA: TGTGCCAGCAGACTAGCGACCTTAAACAATGAGCAGTTCTTC

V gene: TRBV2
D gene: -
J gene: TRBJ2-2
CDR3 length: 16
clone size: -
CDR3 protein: CASSVRLDRNTGELFF
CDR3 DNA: TGTGCCAGCAGTGTTCGTTTGGATCGAAACACCGGGGAGCTGTTTTTT

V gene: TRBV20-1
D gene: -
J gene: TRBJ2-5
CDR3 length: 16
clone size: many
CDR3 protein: CSANLLGGTPGETQYF
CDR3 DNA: TGCAGTGCTAATCTCCTCGGCGGGACCCCCGGGGAGACCCAGTACTTC

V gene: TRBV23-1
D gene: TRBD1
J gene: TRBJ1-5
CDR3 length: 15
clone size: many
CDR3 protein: CASSREQGKNQPQHF
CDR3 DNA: TGCGCCAGCAGTCGAGAACAGGGGAAAAATCAGCCCCAGCATTTT

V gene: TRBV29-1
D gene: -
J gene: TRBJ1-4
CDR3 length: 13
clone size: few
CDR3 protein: CSVGDRVVEKLFF
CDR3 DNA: TGCAGCGTTGGGGATAGGGTAGTTGAAAAACTGTTTTTT

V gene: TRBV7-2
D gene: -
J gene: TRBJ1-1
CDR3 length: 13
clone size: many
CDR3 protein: CASSFDGSTEAFF
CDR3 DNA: TGTGCCAGCAGCTTCGACGGGTCCACTGAAGCTTTCTTT

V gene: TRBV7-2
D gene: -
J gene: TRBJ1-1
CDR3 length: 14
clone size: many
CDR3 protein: CASSPQGLSTEAFF
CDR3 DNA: TGTGCCAGCAGCCCACAGGGTTTGAGCACTGAAGCTTTCTTT

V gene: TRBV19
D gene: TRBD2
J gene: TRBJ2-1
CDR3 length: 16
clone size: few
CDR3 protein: CASSTGLAGGLDEQFF
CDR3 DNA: TGTGCCAGTAGTACGGGACTAGCGGGAGGGCTGGATGAGCAGTTCTTC

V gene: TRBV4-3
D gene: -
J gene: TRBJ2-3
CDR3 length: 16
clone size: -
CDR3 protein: CASSQDGQSSTDTQYF
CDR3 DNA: TGCGCCAGCAGCCAAGATGGCCAGTCTAGCACAGATACGCAGTATTTT

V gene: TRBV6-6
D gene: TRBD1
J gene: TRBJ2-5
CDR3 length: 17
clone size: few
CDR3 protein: CASSYSAGQGSPETQYF
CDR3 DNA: TGTGCCAGCAGTTACTCTGCGGGACAGGGTTCCCCCGAGACCCAGTACTTC

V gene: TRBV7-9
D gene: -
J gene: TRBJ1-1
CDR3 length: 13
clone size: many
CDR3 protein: CASSFVGDTEAFF
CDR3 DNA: TGTGCCAGCAGCTTCGTCGGGGACACTGAAGCTTTCTTT

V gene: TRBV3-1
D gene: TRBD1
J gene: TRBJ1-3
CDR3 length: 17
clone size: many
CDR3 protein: CASSPRRDSFSGNTIYF
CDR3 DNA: TGTGCCAGCAGCCCACGCCGGGACAGCTTCTCTGGAAACACCATATATTTT

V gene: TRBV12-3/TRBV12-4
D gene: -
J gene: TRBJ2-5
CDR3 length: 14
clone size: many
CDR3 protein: CASSPTVEGETQYF
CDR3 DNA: TGTGCCAGCAGTCCCACGGTGGAGGGAGAGACCCAGTACTTC